These T cell receptor beta chains were read from a single sample in a study of CD8+CD57+ T cells in acquired aplastic anemia. Via MiXCR, TCRdb re-called the reads, giving one row per CDR3 protein. The data contain 180,000 or so distinct CDR3 sequences, less than 60% of them seen just once; the ten biggest clones take up 1.8%. The specimen was sorted CD4+, CD8+, or CD8+CD57+ T cells (not recorded which) from PBMCs. These receptors came from a human donor with aplastic anemia. Both conserved end residues are part of each CDR3. Each record gives: D gene, clone size, V gene, J gene, CDR3 protein, CDR3 DNA. D genes are given only for firm matches. Size tells how often a clone was seen (once, few, many) or the class of an expanded clone, and some rows leave it out.

D: NA
size: NA
V: TRBV25-1
J: TRBJ2-7
CDR3: CASSDSDIYEQYF
DNA: TGTGCCAGCAGTGACTCTGACATCTACGAGCAGTACTTC

D: NA
size: NA
V: TRBV4-1
J: TRBJ2-1
CDR3: CASSQDPHSYNEQFF
DNA: TGCGCCAGCAGCCAAGATCCTCACTCCTACAATGAGCAGTTCTTC

D: NA
size: many
V: TRBV5-1
J: TRBJ1-2
CDR3: CASSSYSGSLSYGYTF
DNA: TGCGCCAGCAGCTCCTACTCAGGGTCCCTTAGCTATGGCTACACCTTC

D: NA
size: many
V: TRBV27
J: TRBJ2-7
CDR3: CASSIRDPASYEQYF
DNA: TGTGCCAGCAGTATCCGGGACCCCGCCTCTTACGAGCAGTACTTC

D: TRBD2
size: NA
V: TRBV20-1
J: TRBJ2-3
CDR3: CSARASGRATTQYF
DNA: TGCAGTGCCCGCGCTAGCGGGAGGGCCACTACGCAGTATTTT

D: NA
size: NA
V: TRBV5-1
J: TRBJ2-1
CDR3: CASSSRDDEQFF
DNA: TGCGCCAGCAGCTCCAGGGACGATGAGCAGTTCTTC

D: TRBD1
size: NA
V: TRBV19
J: TRBJ2-7
CDR3: CASSGTGGEGQYF
DNA: TGTGCCAGTAGTGGGACAGGGGGAGAAGGGCAGTACTTC

D: NA
size: few
V: TRBV24-1
J: TRBJ1-6
CDR3: CATRLYSPLHF
DNA: TGTGCCACCAGACTGTATTCACCCCTCCACTTT

D: NA
size: NA
V: TRBV24-1
J: TRBJ1-1
CDR3: CATSDSGYEAFF
DNA: TGTGCCACCAGTGACTCAGGGTACGAAGCTTTCTTT

D: NA
size: many
V: TRBV24-1
J: TRBJ2-2
CDR3: CATSDSGTRTGELFF
DNA: TGTGCCACCAGTGACTCCGGGACCCGCACCGGGGAGCTGTTTTTT

D: TRBD1
size: many
V: TRBV6-1
J: TRBJ2-3
CDR3: CASSEDRGSYTDTQYF
DNA: TGTGCCAGCAGTGAAGACAGGGGATCGTACACAGATACGCAGTATTTT

D: NA
size: many
V: TRBV20-1
J: TRBJ1-2
CDR3: CSANREPAGYTF
DNA: TGCAGTGCTAACAGGGAGCCGGCTGGCTACACCTTC

D: NA
size: many
V: TRBV5-1
J: TRBJ1-4
CDR3: CASSEQGFNEKLFF
DNA: TGCGCCAGCAGCGAACAGGGCTTTAATGAAAAACTGTTTTTT

D: NA
size: many
V: TRBV7-2
J: TRBJ2-7
CDR3: CASSLGTGWYEQYF
DNA: TGTGCCAGCAGCCTAGGGACGGGCTGGTACGAGCAGTACTTC

D: TRBD1
size: NA
V: TRBV29-1
J: TRBJ2-2
CDR3: CSAPDRANTGELFF
DNA: TGCAGTGCCCCGGACAGGGCGAACACCGGGGAGCTGTTTTTT

D: TRBD1
size: NA
V: TRBV20-1
J: TRBJ2-7
CDR3: CSATKSGGSNEQYF
DNA: TGCAGTGCTACAAAGTCAGGGGGCTCGAACGAGCAGTACTTC

D: TRBD2
size: many
V: TRBV7-6
J: TRBJ2-7
CDR3: CASSTSGGAYEQYF
DNA: TGTGCCAGCAGCACTAGCGGGGGGGCCTACGAGCAGTACTTC

D: NA
size: NA
V: TRBV7-8
J: TRBJ2-7
CDR3: CASHQGGWGYEQYF
DNA: TGTGCCAGTCACCAAGGGGGGTGGGGCTACGAGCAGTACTTC

D: TRBD2
size: few
V: TRBV3-1
J: TRBJ2-5
CDR3: CASSQGTSGGANGVETQYF
DNA: TGTGCCAGCAGCCAAGGGACTAGCGGGGGGGCGAACGGTGTAGAGACCCAGTACTTC

D: NA
size: NA
V: TRBV7-2
J: TRBJ1-5
CDR3: CASSWIRDF
DNA: TGTGCCAGCAGCTGGATCCGGGACTTT

D: TRBD1
size: NA
V: TRBV20-1
J: TRBJ2-7
CDR3: CSARGTASYEQYF
DNA: TGCAGTGCTAGGGGGACAGCCTCCTACGAGCAGTACTTC

D: NA
size: many
V: TRBV9
J: TRBJ1-1
CDR3: CASSVGQRMNTEAFF
DNA: TGTGCCAGCAGCGTAGGACAGCGCATGAACACTGAAGCTTTCTTT

D: TRBD1
size: few
V: TRBV2
J: TRBJ1-6
CDR3: CASSDWGQGVSPLHF
DNA: TGTGCCAGCAGTGATTGGGGACAGGGGGTTTCACCCCTCCACTTT

D: TRBD2
size: many
V: TRBV7-9
J: TRBJ2-5
CDR3: CASSARAGPLQETQYF
DNA: TGTGCCAGCAGCGCCAGAGCGGGGCCCCTCCAAGAGACCCAGTACTTC

D: NA
size: many
V: TRBV20-1
J: TRBJ1-5
CDR3: CSASESGRAGNQPQHF
DNA: TGCAGTGCTAGCGAGAGCGGACGAGCGGGCAATCAGCCCCAGCATTTT

D: NA
size: many
V: TRBV18
J: TRBJ2-5
CDR3: CASSPNLQETQYF
DNA: TGTGCCAGCTCACCAAACTTACAAGAGACCCAGTACTTC

D: NA
size: NA
V: TRBV6-2/TRBV6-3
J: TRBJ1-5
CDR3: CASRRTLLNQPQHF
DNA: TGTGCCAGCAGGAGGACCCTACTCAATCAGCCCCAGCATTTT

D: NA
size: many
V: TRBV4-3
J: TRBJ1-3
CDR3: CASSQVGGLGNTIYF
DNA: TGCGCCAGCAGCCAAGTAGGGGGGCTTGGAAACACCATATATTTT

D: TRBD1
size: few
V: TRBV28
J: TRBJ2-7
CDR3: CACIPGTGSYEQYF
DNA: TGTGCCTGCATTCCCGGGACAGGGAGCTACGAGCAGTACTTC

D: NA
size: NA
V: TRBV30
J: TRBJ1-2
CDR3: CAWRPTGHYGYTF
DNA: TGTGCCTGGCGGCCAACGGGGCACTATGGCTACACCTTC

D: NA
size: once
V: TRBV5-4
J: TRBJ1-1
CDR3: CASSLVAGNTGAFF
DNA: TGTGCCAGCAGCCTCGTGGCCGGGAACACTGGAGCTTTCTTT

D: NA
size: few
V: TRBV7-9
J: TRBJ1-1
CDR3: CASEDWMNTEAFF
DNA: TGTGCCAGCGAGGATTGGATGAACACTGAAGCTTTCTTT

D: NA
size: few
V: TRBV7-2
J: TRBJ2-7
CDR3: CASSLAITSSSYEQYF
DNA: TGTGCCAGCAGCTTAGCGATTACTTCTAGCTCCTACGAGCAGTACTTC

D: NA
size: few
V: TRBV7-8
J: TRBJ2-7
CDR3: CASRGSSYEQYF
DNA: TGTGCCAGCAGGGGTAGTAGTTACGAGCAGTACTTC

D: NA
size: NA
V: TRBV12-3/TRBV12-4
J: TRBJ2-7
CDR3: CASSLSDYEQYF
DNA: TGTGCCAGCAGTTTGTCCGACTACGAGCAGTACTTC

D: NA
size: few
V: TRBV7-2
J: TRBJ1-1
CDR3: CASRIGSEAFF
DNA: TGTGCCAGCAGGATAGGAAGTGAAGCTTTCTTT

D: NA
size: few
V: TRBV30
J: TRBJ2-3
CDR3: CAWSRSGLPDTQYF
DNA: TGTGCCTGGAGTAGGTCGGGGCTGCCAGATACGCAGTATTTT

D: NA
size: NA
V: TRBV29-1
J: TRBJ1-1
CDR3: CSVDGGTVTEAFF
DNA: TGCAGCGTTGATGGGGGAACGGTTACTGAAGCTTTCTTT

D: NA
size: many
V: TRBV11-2
J: TRBJ2-5
CDR3: CASSTGPTETQYF
DNA: TGTGCCAGCAGCACCGGGCCCACAGAGACCCAGTACTTC

D: NA
size: few
V: TRBV10-2
J: TRBJ1-6
CDR3: CASMGEKRGSPLHF
DNA: TGCGCCAGCATGGGCGAAAAAAGGGGGTCACCCCTCCACTTT

D: NA
size: few
V: TRBV9
J: TRBJ2-1
CDR3: CASSSLGEQFF
DNA: TGTGCCAGCAGCTCCCTGGGTGAGCAGTTCTTC

D: NA
size: once
V: TRBV9
J: TRBJ2-2
CDR3: CASSFGETGELFF
DNA: TGTGCCAGCAGTTTCGGGGAGACCGGGGAGCTGTTTTTT

D: NA
size: NA
V: TRBV19
J: TRBJ1-4
CDR3: CASSMVTNERLVF
DNA: TGTGCCAGTAGTATGGTGACTAATGAAAGACTGGTTTTT

D: NA
size: few
V: TRBV7-8
J: TRBJ2-7
CDR3: CASSLLVEQYF
DNA: TGTGCCAGCAGCTTACTAGTCGAGCAGTACTTC

D: TRBD2
size: many
V: TRBV5-1
J: TRBJ2-3
CDR3: CASSPRLAGGQGDTQYF
DNA: TGCGCCAGCAGCCCCCGATTAGCGGGAGGGCAGGGAGATACGCAGTATTTT

D: TRBD1
size: few
V: TRBV24-1
J: TRBJ2-7
CDR3: CATSDFRRGLDEQYF
DNA: TGTGCCACCAGTGATTTTCGCAGGGGGCTCGACGAGCAGTACTTC